The 2 T cell receptor beta chains below come from one sample, sequenced in a study of regulatory T cells in long-lasting Graves disease. CDR3-region Arm-PCR and iRepertoire HTBI primers produced the TCR beta libraries. MiXCR, applied by TCRdb to the multiplex PCR reads, yields one record per CDR3 protein. The data show some 370,000 distinct CDR3 sequences, roughly 25% seen once. As for time point: persistent/refractory GD, antithyroid drugs over 5 years with positive TRAb. RNA extracted from PBMCs served as the sequencing template. Sample: peripheral blood mononuclear cells (PBMCs), taken when the disease was refractory, from a patient treated with antithyroid drugs. These receptors came from a woman in her forties with Graves disease.

This chain connects TRBV18 to TRBJ2-5; D not resolved. Trimming pared 4 bases from V and 4 bases from J, leaving 10 bases between. The V gene's germline CDR1 is KGHSH and CDR2 LQKENI. The CDR3 has 13 amino acids. The CDR3 region is CASSQAWLETQYF. DNA for the CDR3: TGTGCCAGCTCACAAGCTTGGTTAGAGACCCAGTACTTC.

This clonotype has a single count. V is TRBV2 and J is TRBJ1-2; maybe TRBD1 (6 bases). The CDR3 is made up of 12 amino acids. The germline V gene encodes CDR1 SNHLY and CDR2 FYNNEI. The V and J ends lost 6 bases and 3 bases respectively, with 8 bases between them. The CDR3 is CASRQGYYGYTF. In DNA form, the CDR3 reads TGTGCCAGCAGACAGGGTTACTATGGCTACACCTTC.